This TCR beta chain is from a study of monozygotic twins with inflammatory bowel disease. Study observations and caveats: Immunosuppressive treatments were not uniform, and this may have added variability to patient repertoires.

Generation of cDNA took place in eight separate reactions per sample. Template switching introduced UMIs that contain a 6-nucleotide sample barcode. From its re-call of the 5' RACE reads, TCRdb lists each CDR3 protein once, without DNA. The sample yields about 300,000 distinct CDR3 sequences, of which the top ten take up about 5%. As to this clonotype: What it binds is unknown.

This CDR3 contains 14 residues. Germline-derived CDR1 and CDR2 are SGHDN and FVKESK. This chain joins TRBV14 and TRBJ1-4. The receptor comes from a human donor with ulcerative colitis or Crohn's disease, or a healthy co-twin of an affected twin (not recorded which). The sample consisted of blood. The CDR3 is CASRYSGANEKLFF.